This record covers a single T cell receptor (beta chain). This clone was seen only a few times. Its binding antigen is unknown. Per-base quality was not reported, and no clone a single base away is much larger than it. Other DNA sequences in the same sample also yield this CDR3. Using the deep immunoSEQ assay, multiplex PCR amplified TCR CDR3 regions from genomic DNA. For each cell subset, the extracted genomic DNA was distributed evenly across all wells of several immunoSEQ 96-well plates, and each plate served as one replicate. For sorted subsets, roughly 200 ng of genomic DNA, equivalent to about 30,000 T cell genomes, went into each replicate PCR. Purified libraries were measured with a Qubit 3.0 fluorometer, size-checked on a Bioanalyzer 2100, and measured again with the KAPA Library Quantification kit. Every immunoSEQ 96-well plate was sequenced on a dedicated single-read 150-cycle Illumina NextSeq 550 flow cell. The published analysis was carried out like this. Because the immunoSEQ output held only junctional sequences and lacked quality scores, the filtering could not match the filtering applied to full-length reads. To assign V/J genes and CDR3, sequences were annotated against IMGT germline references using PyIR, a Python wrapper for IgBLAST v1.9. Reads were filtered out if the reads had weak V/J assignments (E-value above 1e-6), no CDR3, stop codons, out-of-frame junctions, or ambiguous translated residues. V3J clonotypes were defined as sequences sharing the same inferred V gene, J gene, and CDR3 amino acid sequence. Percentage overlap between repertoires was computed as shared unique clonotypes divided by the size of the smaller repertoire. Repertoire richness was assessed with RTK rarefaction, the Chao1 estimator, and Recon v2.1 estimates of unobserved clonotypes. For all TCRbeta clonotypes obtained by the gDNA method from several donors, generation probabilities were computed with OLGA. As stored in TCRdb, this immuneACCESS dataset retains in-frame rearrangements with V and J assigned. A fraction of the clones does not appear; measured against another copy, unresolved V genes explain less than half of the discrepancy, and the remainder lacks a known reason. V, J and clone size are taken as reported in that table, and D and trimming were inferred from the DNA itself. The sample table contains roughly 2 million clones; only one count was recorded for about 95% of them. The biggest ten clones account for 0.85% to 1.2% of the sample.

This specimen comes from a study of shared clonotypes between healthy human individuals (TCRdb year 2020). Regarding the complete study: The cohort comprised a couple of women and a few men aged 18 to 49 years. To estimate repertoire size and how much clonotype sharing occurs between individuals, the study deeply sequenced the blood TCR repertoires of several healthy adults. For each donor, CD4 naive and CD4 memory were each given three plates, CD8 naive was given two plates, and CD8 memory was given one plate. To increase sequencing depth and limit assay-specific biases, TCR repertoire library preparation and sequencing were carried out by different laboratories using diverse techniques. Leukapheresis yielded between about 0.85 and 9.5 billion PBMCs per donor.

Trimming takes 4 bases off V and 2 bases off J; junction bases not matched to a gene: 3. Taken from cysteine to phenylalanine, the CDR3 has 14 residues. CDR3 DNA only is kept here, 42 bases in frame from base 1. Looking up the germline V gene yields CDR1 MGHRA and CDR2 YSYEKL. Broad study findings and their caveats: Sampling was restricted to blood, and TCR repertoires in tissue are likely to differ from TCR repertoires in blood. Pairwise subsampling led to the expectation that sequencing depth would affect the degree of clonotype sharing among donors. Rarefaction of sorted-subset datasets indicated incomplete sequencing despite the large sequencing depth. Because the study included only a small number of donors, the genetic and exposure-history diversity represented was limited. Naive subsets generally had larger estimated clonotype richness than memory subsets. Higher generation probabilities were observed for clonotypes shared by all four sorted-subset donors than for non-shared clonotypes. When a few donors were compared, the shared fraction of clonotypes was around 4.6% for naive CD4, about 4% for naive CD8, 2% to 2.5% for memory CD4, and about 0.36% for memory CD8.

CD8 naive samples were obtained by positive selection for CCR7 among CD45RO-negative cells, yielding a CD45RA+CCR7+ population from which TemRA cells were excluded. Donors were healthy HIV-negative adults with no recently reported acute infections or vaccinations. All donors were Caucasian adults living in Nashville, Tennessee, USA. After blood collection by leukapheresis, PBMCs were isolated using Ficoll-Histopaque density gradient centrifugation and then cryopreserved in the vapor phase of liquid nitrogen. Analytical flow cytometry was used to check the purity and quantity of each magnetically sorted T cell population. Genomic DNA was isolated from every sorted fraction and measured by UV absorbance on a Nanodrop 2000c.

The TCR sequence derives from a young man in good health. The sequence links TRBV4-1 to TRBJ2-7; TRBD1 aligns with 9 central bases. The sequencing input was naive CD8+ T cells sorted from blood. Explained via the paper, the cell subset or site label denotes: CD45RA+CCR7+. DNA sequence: TGCGCCAGCAGCCTCCGGGACAGGGCCTACGAGCAGTACTTC. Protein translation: CASSLRDRAYEQYF.